Listed here is a single TCR beta chain. The antigen is undetermined. This sample is part of a study of T-cell memory formation after mild COVID-19. Study-level background: Largely, TCR clusters stayed within a single donor.

Study observations and caveats: Mainly CM and EM harbored the contracting CD4+ clones; mainly EMRA harbored the CD8+ ones. Some clones that responded turned up in pre-infection memory, which suggests that cross-reactive memory joined in. Clones shrinking from day 15 to 85 showed even CD4/CD8 mixes; later expanders tilted CD4+.

TCRdb called the 5' RACE reads again in MiXCR, with one record for every CDR3 protein. The repertoire includes 450,000 to 650,000 distinct CDR3 sequences, around 17% of them detected once, and more than 10% sits in the top ten. Input material: PBMCs or a T cell subset sorted from them (not recorded which). The TCR sequence derives from an adult woman who had mild COVID-19 (a few samples of this study predate the infection). Cell type and time point are not known.

CDR3 coding DNA: TGTGCCAGCAGTCAAGACAGGGTCTTCTTC. Translated: CASSQDRVFF. The chain recombines TRBV2 with TRBJ2-1; 7 bases agree with TRBD1. CDR3 length equals 10 residues. The V gene's germline CDR1 is SNHLY and CDR2 FYNNEI. J gave up 16 bases and V 5 bases, and 5 bases lay outside the gene matches.